This T cell receptor (beta chain) is drawn from a study of beta chain features in type 1 diabetes. As to this clone: Its antigen is not identified.

V was clipped by 3 bases and J by 3 bases, with 15 bases between them. The CDR3 contains 16 residues. Germline V gene data show CDR1 as MGHDK and CDR2 as SYGVNS. Findings and limits, study-wide: Type 1 diabetes patients showed a moderate but significant shortening of TCRB CDR3s in all four CD4+ subsets.

Sequencing targeted expressed TCRB transcripts, as all isolated RNA had been reverse transcribed. TCRdb keeps only in-frame clones here, not all; method: immunoSEQ multiplex PCR. This sample has 150,000 or so clones; roughly 59% occur once, and the top ten carry about 0.091%. The sample consisted of naive CD4+ T cells from blood. The sequence was obtained from a man aged 30 to 45 with type 1 diabetes. The V and J genes are TRBV25-1 and TRBJ2-1; possible D gene TRBD1, 8 bases. The CDR3 DNA reads TGTGCCAGCAGTGACCCGGACAGGGAGGGCTACAATGAGCAGTTCTTC. This gives the protein CASSDPDREGYNEQFF.